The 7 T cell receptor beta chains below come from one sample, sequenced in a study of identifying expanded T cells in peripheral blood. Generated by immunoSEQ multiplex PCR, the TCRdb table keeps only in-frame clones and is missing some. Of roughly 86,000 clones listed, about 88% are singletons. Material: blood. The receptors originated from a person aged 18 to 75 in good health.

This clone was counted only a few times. CDR3 bases: TGTGCCAGCAGCATTTCTTTGACATGGGAGAGGCAGTTCTTC. Translating it yields CASSISLTWERQFF. The V call is TRBV7-9, the J call TRBJ2-1; possibly TRBD2 for D (5 bases). CDR1 is SEHNR, CDR2 FQNEAQ, per germline (reference sequence). The CDR3 is made up of 14 amino acids. V lost 5 bases and J 12 bases, leaving 20 bases between the germline ends.

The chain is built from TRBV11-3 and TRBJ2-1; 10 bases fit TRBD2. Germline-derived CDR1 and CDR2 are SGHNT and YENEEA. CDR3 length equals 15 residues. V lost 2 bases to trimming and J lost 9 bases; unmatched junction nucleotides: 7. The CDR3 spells CASSLLAGDHSEQFF. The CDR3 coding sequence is TGTGCCAGCAGCTTACTAGCGGGGGACCACAGTGAGCAGTTCTTC.

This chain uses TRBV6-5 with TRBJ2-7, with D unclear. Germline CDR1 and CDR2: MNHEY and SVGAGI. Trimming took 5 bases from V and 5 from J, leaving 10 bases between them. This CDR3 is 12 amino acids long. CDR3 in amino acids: CASSNTRNEQYF. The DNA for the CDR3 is TGTGCCAGCAGTAATACGAGAAACGAGCAGTACTTC.

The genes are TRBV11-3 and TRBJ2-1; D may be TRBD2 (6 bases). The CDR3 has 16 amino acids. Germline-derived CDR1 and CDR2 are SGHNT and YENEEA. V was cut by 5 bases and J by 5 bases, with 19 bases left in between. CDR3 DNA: TGTGCCAGCAGCCAAGGGGAGCGGGCGATCGACAATGAGCAGTTCTTC. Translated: CASSQGERAIDNEQFF.

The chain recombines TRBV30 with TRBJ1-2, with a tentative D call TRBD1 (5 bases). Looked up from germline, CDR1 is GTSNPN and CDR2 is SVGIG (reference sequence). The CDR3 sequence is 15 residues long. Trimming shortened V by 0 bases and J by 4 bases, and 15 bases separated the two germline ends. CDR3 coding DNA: TGTGCCTGGAGTGTAGTCGGGACGGTGGGCTATGGCTACACCTTC. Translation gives CAWSVVGTVGYGYTF.

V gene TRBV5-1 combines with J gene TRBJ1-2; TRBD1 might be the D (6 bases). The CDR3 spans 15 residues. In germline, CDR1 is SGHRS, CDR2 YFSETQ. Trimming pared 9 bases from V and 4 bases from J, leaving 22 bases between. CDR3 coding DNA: TGCGCCACCAGGGCCGGGACAACATCTCGCTATGGCTACACCTTC. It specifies CATRAGTTSRYGYTF. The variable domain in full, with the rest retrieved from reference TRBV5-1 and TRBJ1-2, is KAGVTQTPRYLIKTRGQQVTLSCSPISGHRSVSWYQQTPGQGLQFLFEYFSETQRNKGNFPGRFSGRQFSNSRSEMNVSTLELGDSALYLCATRAGTTSRYGYTFGSGTRLTVV.

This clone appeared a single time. CDR3 in amino acids: CASSYDGGYTF. CDR3 in DNA: TGTGCCAGCAGTTACGATGGAGGCTACACCTTC. This rearrangement joins TRBV6-6 to TRBJ1-2; D is unresolved. This CDR3 has 11 residues. Germline CDR1 and CDR2: MNHNY and SVGAGI (reference sequence). The V and J ends lost 2 bases and 8 bases respectively, with 6 bases between them.